What follows are 24 T cell receptor beta chains derived from one specimen sequenced in a study of T cell repertoires in cytomegalovirus infection. These receptors lack a known antigen. MiXCR, applied by TCRdb to the reads, yields one record per CDR3 protein. The repertoire holds 150,000 or so distinct CDR3 sequences, with roughly 22% as singletons. The sequences come from CD8+ T cells from cultured PBMCs, collected from culture after CMV antigen stimulation. The receptors were gathered from a human donor in good health (CMV status not recorded). Some clones in this sample may be carry-over from other donors' samples.

This clonotype turned up a few times. The chain combines TRBV7-2 with TRBJ2-5, with D hard to call. Per the germline V gene, CDR1 is SGHTA and CDR2 is FQGNSA. V lost 2 bases and J 2 bases, leaving 6 bases between the germline ends. The CDR3 sequence is 13 residues long. In DNA form, the CDR3 reads TGTGCCAGCAGCTTAAACAAGCAAGAGACCCAGTACTTC. Its protein product is CASSLNKQETQYF.

About this clonotype itself: Relative to the germline gene, one junction end is altered; a read error may explain this. The chain links TRBV7-6 to TRBJ1-4, with D possibly being TRBD1 (6 bases). The CDR3 length is 14 residues. Germline CDR1 reads SGHVS; CDR2 reads FNYEAQ. The DNA for the CDR3 is TGTGCTAGCAGCTTAGGGGGAGTTGGGGAAAAACTGTTTTTT. It translates to CASSLGGVGEKLFF.

This clonotype was counted between two and nine times. The chain joins TRBV4-1 to TRBJ1-1; D is unresolved. V was shortened by 0 bases and J by 2 bases, with 7 bases between the two germline ends. Germline V gene sequence: CDR1 MGHRA, CDR2 YSYEKL. The CDR3 has 14 amino acids. The CDR3 spells CASSQDKRNTEAFF. DNA for the CDR3: TGCGCCAGCAGCCAAGATAAGAGAAACACTGAAGCTTTCTTT.

The chain employs TRBV5-6 and TRBJ2-1; 14 bases align to TRBD2. The CDR3 contains 16 residues. The J segment lost 10 bases and the V segment lost 3 bases, leaving 9 bases of the junction unmatched. CDR1 and CDR2 from the germline V gene are SGHDT and YYEEEE. The DNA for the CDR3 is TGTGCCAGCAGCTGGGGACTAGCGGGGGTTACGGGGGAGCAGTTCTTC. It yields the protein CASSWGLAGVTGEQFF.

This rearrangement joins TRBV7-9 to TRBJ2-5; D uncertain. Trimming cost V 5 bases and J 3 bases, with 10 bases left between them. The germline gives CDR1 SEHNR, CDR2 FQNEAQ (reference sequence). The CDR3 has 13 residues. CDR3 DNA: TGTGCCAGCAGCCCTGGGTCCGAAGAGACCCAGTACTTC. Residues: CASSPGSEETQYF.

Note on this clonotype: Compared with germline, one end of the junction differs, possibly owing to a read error. The chain combines TRBV7-6 with TRBJ1-5; 7 nucleotides agree with TRBD1. CDR3 length equals 14 residues. The germline gives CDR1 SGHVS, CDR2 FNYEAQ. The CDR3, as DNA: TGTGTCAGCAGCTTAGGGGGCAGCAATCAGCCCCAGCATTTT. Its protein product is CVSSLGGSNQPQHF.

The CDR3, as DNA: TGCGCCAGCAGCCACGGGTCCGACGCGCAGTTCTTC. It is translated as CASSHGSDAQFF. This chain uses TRBV4-1 with TRBJ2-1; D call uncertain. Germline CDR1 and CDR2: MGHRA and YSYEKL. The germline V and J ends were trimmed by 3 bases and 12 bases, with 12 bases remaining between them. There are 12 residues in the CDR3.

This clonotype occurred many times. The chain carries TRBV7-2 and TRBJ1-6, with unresolved D. V was clipped by 1 base and J by 2 bases, with 12 bases between them. The CDR3 consists of 17 residues. Germline CDR1 and CDR2: SGHTA and FQGNSA. CDR3: CASSLDGGFAYNSPLHF. The CDR3 DNA reads as TGTGCCAGCAGCTTAGATGGAGGGTTCGCCTATAATTCACCCCTCCACTTT. Full variable domain (outside the CDR3, taken from reference TRBV7-2 and TRBJ1-6): GAGVSQSPSNKVTEKGKDVELRCDPISGHTALYWYRQSLGQGLEFLIYFQGNSAPDKSGLPSDRFSAERTGGSVSTLTIQRTQQEDSAVYLCASSLDGGFAYNSPLHFGNGTRLTVT.

This clonotype was picked up a small number of times. The gene calls are TRBV5-6 and TRBJ2-7; the D gene is possibly TRBD2 (5 bases). Germline-derived CDR1 and CDR2 are SGHDT and YYEEEE. This CDR3 is 17 amino acids long. Trimming removed 0 bases at V and 0 bases at J, with 16 bases between. CDR3 nucleotide sequence: TGTGCCAGCAGCTTGGGTGGAGTAAGGAGGAGCTCCTACGAGCAGTACTTC. Encoded protein: CASSLGGVRRSSYEQYF.

This clonotype appeared a few times. The chain links TRBV7-8 to TRBJ2-3, with 8 bases that match TRBD2. This CDR3 contains 16 residues. Unmatched junction bases numbered 8, after V lost 5 bases and J lost 1 base. Germline V lookup: CDR1 SGHVS, CDR2 FQNEAQ. This chain's CDR3 is CASSPPAGGRTDTQYF. CDR3 bases: TGTGCCAGCAGCCCCCCCGCGGGGGGCCGCACAGATACGCAGTATTTT. The whole variable domain, remainder taken from reference TRBV7-8 and TRBJ2-3, is GAGVSQSPRYKVAKRGQDVALRCDPISGHVSLFWYQQALGQGPEFLTYFQNEAQLDKSGLPSDRFFAERPEGSVSTLKIQRTQQEDSAVYLCASSPPAGGRTDTQYFGPGTRLTVL.

The chain carries TRBV20-1 and TRBJ2-7; maybe TRBD2 (5 bases). V lost 0 bases and J lost 0, with 9 bases in between. The CDR3 spans 14 residues. In germline, CDR1 is DFQATT, CDR2 SNEGSKA (reference sequence). The CDR3: CSAREGTSSYEQYF. CDR3 in DNA: TGCAGTGCTAGAGAGGGCACTAGCTCCTACGAGCAGTACTTC.

V and J are TRBV7-6 and TRBJ2-2, with no clear D. V shed 0 bases and J shed 0 bases, with 11 bases lying between them. The CDR3 consists of 17 residues. Germline assignment: CDR1 SGHVS and CDR2 FNYEAQ. Here the CDR3 DNA reads TGTGCCAGCAGCTTAGCGTTCCACAGCACGAACACCGGGGAGCTGTTTTTT. Amino acid sequence: CASSLAFHSTNTGELFF.

The chain recombines TRBV11-2 with TRBJ2-5; D is possibly TRBD2 (5 bases). V dropped 2 bases and J dropped 1 base, with 8 bases sitting between them. The germline V gene has CDR1 SGHAT and CDR2 FQNNGV. CDR3 length: 14 residues. The DNA for the CDR3 is TGTGCCAGCAGCTTAAAAGGGAGCCAAGAGACCCAGTACTTC. As protein: CASSLKGSQETQYF.

In this sample, this clonotype turned up many times. The chain is built from TRBV4-1 and TRBJ2-3; 12 bases line up with TRBD2. The CDR3 is made up of 18 amino acids. CDR1 MGHRA and CDR2 YSYEKL come from the germline V gene. V gave up 3 bases and J gave up 1 base; unmatched junction bases: 8. The CDR3 sequence: CASSQALAGGPGTDTQYF. The CDR3 nucleotides read TGCGCCAGCAGCCAGGCCCTAGCGGGGGGGCCTGGCACAGATACGCAGTATTTT.

This clonotype was detected a few times. CDR3 amino acids: CASTPGTGIWHF. DNA of the CDR3: TGTGCCAGCACCCCCGGGACAGGTATTTGGCATTTT. The chain carries TRBV6-5 and TRBJ1-5; 8 bases line up with TRBD1. The ends lost 7 bases at V and 15 bases at J; junction bases unmatched: 11. CDR3 length equals 12 residues. Germline V gene data show CDR1 as MNHEY and CDR2 as SVGAGI.

This clonotype has just a few counts. The gene calls are TRBV15 and TRBJ2-7; TRBD1 matches 8 bases. V lost 4 bases and J lost 5; bases outside the gene matches: 10. The CDR3 extends over 15 amino acids. Germline-derived CDR1 and CDR2 are LNHNV and YYDKDF (reference sequence). This CDR3 reads CATSKRTGIIHEQYF. The CDR3 nucleotides are TGTGCCACCAGCAAACGGACAGGGATTATCCACGAGCAGTACTTC.

This chain connects TRBV7-9 to TRBJ1-2, with a weak D call TRBD1 (6 bases). V dropped 4 bases and J dropped 0 bases, with 21 bases sitting between them. The length of the CDR3 is 18 residues. The germline CDR1 and CDR2 sequences are SEHNR and FQNEAQ (reference sequence). DNA of the CDR3: TGTGCCAGCAGCTCTGCAGGGGAGGAGCTCGCGACTAACTATGGCTACACCTTC. Amino acid sequence: CASSSAGEELATNYGYTF. Combining the CDR3 with reference TRBV7-9 and TRBJ1-2 gives the whole variable domain DTGVSQNPRHKITKRGQNVTFRCDPISEHNRLYWYRQTLGQGPEFLTYFQNEAQLEKSRLLSDRFSAERPKGSFSTLEIQRTEQGDSAMYLCASSSAGEELATNYGYTFGSGTRLTVV.

Only a few counts were recorded for this clonotype. The rearrangement uses TRBV6-5 and TRBJ1-5, with D tentatively TRBD1 (5 bases). Germline values: CDR1 MNHEY, CDR2 SVGAGI. The CDR3 length is 15 residues. The germline V and J ends were trimmed by 0 bases and 1 base, with 7 bases remaining between them. CDR3 bases: TGTGCCAGCAGTTACTCAGGGGAGAGCAATCAGCCCCAGCATTTT. This translates into CASSYSGESNQPQHF.

The chain joins TRBV11-2 to TRBJ1-2; no definite D call. This CDR3 has 16 amino acids. V shed 1 base and J shed 1 base, with 13 bases lying between them. Germline assignment: CDR1 SGHAT and CDR2 FQNNGV. CDR3 residues: CASSLGALEFNYGYTF. The CDR3 DNA reads TGTGCCAGCAGCTTAGGAGCACTAGAGTTTAACTATGGCTACACCTTC. Full variable domain (remainder filled in from reference TRBV11-2 and TRBJ1-2): EAGVAQSPRYKIIEKRQSVAFWCNPISGHATLYWYQQILGQGPKLLIQFQNNGVVDDSQLPKDRFSAERLKGVDSTLKIQPAKLEDSAVYLCASSLGALEFNYGYTFGSGTRLTVV.

In this sample, this clonotype turned up many times. CDR3 sequence reads: CASSLGAQLAKNIQYF. DNA of the CDR3: TGTGCCAGCAGCTTAGGGGCGCAACTAGCCAAAAACATTCAGTACTTC. This chain links TRBV7-2 with TRBJ2-4; no clear D. The CDR3 length is 16 residues. Germline V gene data show CDR1 as SGHTA and CDR2 as FQGNSA. V dropped 1 base and J dropped 0 bases, with 10 bases sitting between them.

Written as DNA, the CDR3 is TGCGCCAGCAGCCAAGTTTATGGACTAGAAGCTTTCTTT. This encodes CASSQVYGLEAFF. This sequence joins TRBV4-3 and TRBJ1-1, with no clear D. V lost 1 base and J lost 8, with 11 bases in between. Germline V CDR1 and CDR2: LGHNA, YSLEER. CDR3 length: 13 residues.

This clonotype has only a few counts. This sequence joins TRBV7-2 and TRBJ2-1, with TRBD2 matching 8 bases. Losses at the gene ends were 4 bases for V and 4 bases for J; bases not matched to a gene: 9. The CDR3 is made up of 16 amino acids. Germline CDR1 reads SGHTA; CDR2 reads FQGNSA. Here the CDR3 reads CASSSEGGGIYNEQFF. The CDR3 DNA sequence: TGTGCCAGCAGCTCAGAAGGCGGGGGGATTTACAATGAGCAGTTCTTC.

In its sample, this clonotype was seen a few times. The chain links TRBV12-5 to TRBJ2-1; D possibly corresponds to TRBD1 (5 bases). The V end lost 0 bases, the J end lost 0 bases, and 12 bases lay between the germline ends. The CDR3 is 17 amino acids. Germline CDR1 LGHNT, CDR2 FRNRAP. The CDR3 loop reads CASGLVQGVSSYNEQFF. CDR3 coding DNA: TGTGCTAGTGGTTTGGTTCAAGGGGTGAGCTCCTACAATGAGCAGTTCTTC.

This chain links TRBV7-2 with TRBJ2-2; D may be TRBD2 (5 bases). Germline CDR1 SGHTA, CDR2 FQGNSA. Between the trimmed V and J ends, which lost 4 bases and 4 bases, there was a span of 10 bases. CDR3 length: 14 residues. CDR3 region: CASSSRTSTGELFF. The DNA for the CDR3 is TGTGCCAGCAGCTCCCGGACTTCCACCGGGGAGCTGTTTTTT.